The T cell receptor (beta chain) under discussion was sequenced for a study of CD8 T cells in ankylosing spondylitis. There are 13 residues in the CDR3. V shed 0 bases and J shed 0 bases, with 5 bases lying between them. Germline V CDR1 and CDR2: DFQATT, SNEGSKA (reference sequence). The study's findings and limits: A motif in TCR beta, a set of eight highly homologous variants, appeared characteristic of ankylosing spondylitis blood.

From the 5' RACE reads, TCRdb called clonotypes with MiXCR, one entry per CDR3 protein. The sample records roughly 440,000 distinct CDR3 sequences, roughly a sixth being singletons. This clonotype turned up a few times. Its antigen is not known. Sequencing was carried out using blood, either unsorted or a sorted T cell fraction (not recorded which). The source of this sequence is a male donor with ankylosing spondylitis. V and J are TRBV20-1 and TRBJ1-1; D is ambiguous. The CDR3, as DNA: TGCAGTGCTAGAGAGTCCATGAACACTGAAGCTTTCTTT. Amino acid sequence: CSARESMNTEAFF.